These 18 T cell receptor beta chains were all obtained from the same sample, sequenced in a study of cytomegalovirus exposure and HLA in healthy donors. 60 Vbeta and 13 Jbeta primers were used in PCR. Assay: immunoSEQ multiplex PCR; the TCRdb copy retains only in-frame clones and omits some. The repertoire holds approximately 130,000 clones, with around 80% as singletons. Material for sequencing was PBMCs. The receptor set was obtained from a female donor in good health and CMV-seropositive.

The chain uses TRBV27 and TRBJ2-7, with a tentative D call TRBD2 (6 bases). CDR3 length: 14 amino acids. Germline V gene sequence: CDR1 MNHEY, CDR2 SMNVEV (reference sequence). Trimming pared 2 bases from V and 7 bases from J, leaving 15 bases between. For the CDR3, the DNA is TGTGCCAGCAGTTTAACAGGAGGTCGGGGGGAGCAGTACTTC. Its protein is CASSLTGGRGEQYF.

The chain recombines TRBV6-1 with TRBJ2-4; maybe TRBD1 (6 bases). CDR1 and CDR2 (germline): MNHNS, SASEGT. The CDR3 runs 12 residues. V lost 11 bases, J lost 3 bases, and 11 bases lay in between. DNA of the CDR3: TGTGCCCCCGGACAGAACAAAAACATTCAGTACTTC. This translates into CAPGQNKNIQYF.

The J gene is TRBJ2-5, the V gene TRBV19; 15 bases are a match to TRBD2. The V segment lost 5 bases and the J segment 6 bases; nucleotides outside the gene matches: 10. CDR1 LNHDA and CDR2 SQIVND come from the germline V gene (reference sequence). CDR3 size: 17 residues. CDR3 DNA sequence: TGTGCCAGTAGTCGTGGGACTAGCGGGAGGCCCCTACAGACCCAGTACTTC. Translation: CASSRGTSGRPLQTQYF.

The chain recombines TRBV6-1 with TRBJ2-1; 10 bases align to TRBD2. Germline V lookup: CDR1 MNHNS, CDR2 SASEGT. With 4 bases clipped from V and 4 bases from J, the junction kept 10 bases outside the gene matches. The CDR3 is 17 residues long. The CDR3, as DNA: TGTGCCAGCAGTGTCTTGGGTAGGACTAGCGGATACAATGAGCAGTTCTTC. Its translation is CASSVLGRTSGYNEQFF.

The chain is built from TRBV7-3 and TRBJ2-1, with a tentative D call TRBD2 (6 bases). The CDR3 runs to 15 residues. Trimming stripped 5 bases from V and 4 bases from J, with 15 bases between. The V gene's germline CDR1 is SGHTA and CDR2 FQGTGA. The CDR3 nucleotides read TGTGCCAGCAGCCAGGGTGGAGGGGCGTACAATGAGCAGTTCTTC. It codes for CASSQGGGAYNEQFF. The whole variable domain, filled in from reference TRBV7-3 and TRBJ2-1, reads GAGVSQTPSNKVTEKGKYVELRCDPISGHTALYWYRQSLGQGPEFLIYFQGTGAADDSGLPNDRFFAVRPEGSVSTLKIQRTERGDSAVYLCASSQGGGAYNEQFFGPGTRLTVL.

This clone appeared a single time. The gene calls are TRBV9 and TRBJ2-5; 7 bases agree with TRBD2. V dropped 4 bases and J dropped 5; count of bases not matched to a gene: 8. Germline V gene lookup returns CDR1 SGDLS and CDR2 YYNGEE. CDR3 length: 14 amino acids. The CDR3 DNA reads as TGTGCCAGCAGCCAAGGACTAGGGAGGGAGACCCAGTACTTC. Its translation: CASSQGLGRETQYF.

The CDR3: CAWSVGSSGGYTGELFF. CDR3 DNA: TGTGCCTGGAGTGTTGGCTCTAGCGGGGGCTACACCGGGGAGCTGTTTTTT. This rearrangement joins TRBV30 to TRBJ2-2, with 10 bases fitting TRBD2. After removal of 0 bases from V and 3 bases from J, the junction contained 7 bases not matched to a gene. CDR1 is GTSNPN, CDR2 SVGIG, per germline (reference sequence). The CDR3 runs 17 residues.

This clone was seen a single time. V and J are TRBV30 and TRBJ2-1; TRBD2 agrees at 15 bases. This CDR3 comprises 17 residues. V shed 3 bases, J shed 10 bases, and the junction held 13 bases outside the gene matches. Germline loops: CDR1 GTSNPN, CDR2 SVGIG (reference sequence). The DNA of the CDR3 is TGTGCCTGGAGCTTCTTTTGGACTAGCGGGAGGGCAGAGGAGCAGTTCTTC. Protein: CAWSFFWTSGRAEEQFF.

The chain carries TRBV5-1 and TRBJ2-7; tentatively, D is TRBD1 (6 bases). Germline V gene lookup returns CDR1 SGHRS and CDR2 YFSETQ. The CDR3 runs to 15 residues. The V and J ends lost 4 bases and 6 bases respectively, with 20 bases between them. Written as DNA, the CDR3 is TGCGCCAGCAGCGTGGGGGACATGAGGACTCTCGAGCAGTACTTC. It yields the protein CASSVGDMRTLEQYF.

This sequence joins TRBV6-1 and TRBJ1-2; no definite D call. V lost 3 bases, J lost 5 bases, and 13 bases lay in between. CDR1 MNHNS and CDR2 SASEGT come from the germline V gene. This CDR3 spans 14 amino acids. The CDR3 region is CASSDTRTQYGYTF. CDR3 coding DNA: TGTGCCAGCAGTGATACCAGAACCCAATATGGCTACACCTTC.

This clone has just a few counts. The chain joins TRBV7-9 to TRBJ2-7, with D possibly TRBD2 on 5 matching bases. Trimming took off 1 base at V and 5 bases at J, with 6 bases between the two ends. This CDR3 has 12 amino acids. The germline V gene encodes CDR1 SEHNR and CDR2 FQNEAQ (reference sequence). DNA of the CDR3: TGTGCCAGCAGCTTAGACGGGGACGAGCAGTACTTC. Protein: CASSLDGDEQYF.

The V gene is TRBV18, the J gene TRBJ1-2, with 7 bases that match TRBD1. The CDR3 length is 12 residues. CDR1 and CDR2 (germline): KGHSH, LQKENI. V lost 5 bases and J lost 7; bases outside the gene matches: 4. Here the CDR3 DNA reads TGTGCCAGCTCAACCGACAGGGCTGGCTACACCTTC. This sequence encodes CASSTDRAGYTF.

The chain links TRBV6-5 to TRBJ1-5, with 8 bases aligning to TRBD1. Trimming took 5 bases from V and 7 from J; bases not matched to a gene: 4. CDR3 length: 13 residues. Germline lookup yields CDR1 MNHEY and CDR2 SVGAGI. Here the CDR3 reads CASSRDRYQPQHF. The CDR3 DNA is TGTGCCAGCAGTCGGGACAGGTACCAGCCCCAGCATTTT.

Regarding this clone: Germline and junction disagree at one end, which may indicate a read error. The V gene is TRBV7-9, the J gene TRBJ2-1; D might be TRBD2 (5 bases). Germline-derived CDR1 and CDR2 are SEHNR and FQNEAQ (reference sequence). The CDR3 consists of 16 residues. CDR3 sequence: CSSSPRTASSYNEQFF. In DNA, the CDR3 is TGTTCCAGCAGCCCCCGGACTGCCAGCTCCTACAATGAGCAGTTCTTC.

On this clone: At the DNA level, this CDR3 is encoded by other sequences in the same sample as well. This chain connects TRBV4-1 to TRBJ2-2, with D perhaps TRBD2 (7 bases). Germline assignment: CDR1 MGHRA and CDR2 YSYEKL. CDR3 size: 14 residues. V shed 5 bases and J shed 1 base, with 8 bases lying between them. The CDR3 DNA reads TGCGCCAGCAGCAGGGGGGGGAACACCGGGGAGCTGTTTTTT. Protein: CASSRGGNTGELFF.

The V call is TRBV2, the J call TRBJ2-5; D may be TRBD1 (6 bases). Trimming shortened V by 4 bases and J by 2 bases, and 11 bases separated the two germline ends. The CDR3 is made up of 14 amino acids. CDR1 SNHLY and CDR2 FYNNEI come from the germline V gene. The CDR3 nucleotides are TGTGCCAGCAGTGGGCCGGGACATCAAGAGACCCAGTACTTC. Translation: CASSGPGHQETQYF.

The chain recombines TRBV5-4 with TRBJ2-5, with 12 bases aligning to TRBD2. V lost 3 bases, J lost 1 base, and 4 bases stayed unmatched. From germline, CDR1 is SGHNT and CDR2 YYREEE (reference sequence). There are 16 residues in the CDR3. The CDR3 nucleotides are TGTGCCAGCAGCTCACTAGCGGGAGGCCTCCAAGAGACCCAGTACTTC. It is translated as CASSSLAGGLQETQYF.

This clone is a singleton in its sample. The CDR3, as DNA: TGTGCCAGCAGTTTTGCAGGAATAAGAGAGACCCAGTACTTC. It translates to CASSFAGIRETQYF. The chain uses TRBV25-1 and TRBJ2-5; the D is unclear. This CDR3 is 14 amino acids long. The ends were cut back, 5 bases at V and 4 bases at J, with 14 bases in the middle. The germline V gene has CDR1 MGHDK and CDR2 SYGVNS.